Sequencing of this T cell receptor (beta chain) was carried out in a study of blood T cells in healthy people across ages. Using a J-beta primer mix together with a sample-barcoded 5' primer, a second PCR was run for roughly 7 to 11 cycles. A minimum of 2.5 million CDR3-containing paired-end reads was obtained for each sample. MiXCR was run by TCRdb on the 5' RACE reads, yielding one entry per CDR3 protein. The sample holds around 900,000 distinct CDR3 sequences, just over 50% seen once. The study's findings and limits: Unsorted PBMC material precluded a definitive naive versus antigen-experienced comparison.

Germline V gene sequence: CDR1 SGHRS, CDR2 YFSETQ. Trimming cost V 7 bases and J 1 base, with 12 bases left between them. The CDR3 is 13 residues long. This clonotype has just one count. Its target is not known. Healthy Caucasians from Russia aged roughly 6 to 95 served as donors. This receptor was taken from a woman between 55 and 75 years old in good health. The genes are TRBV5-1 and TRBJ2-7, with a tentative D call TRBD2 (6 bases). The sequencing sample was made of blood. CDR3 coding DNA: TGCGCCAGCTGGGAGGACGGATCCTACGAGCAGTACTTC. It is translated as CASWEDGSYEQYF.